Detailed here is one T cell receptor beta chain. Its target is not known. The data were taken from a study of shared clonotypes between healthy human individuals. At the level of the study: Three plates were used per donor for CD4 naive, three for CD4 memory, two for CD8 naive and one for CD8 memory. Findings of the study overall: Across subsets, estimated richness was generally greater for naive than for memory populations.

In the naive CD8 group, cells lacked CD45RO and were positively selected for CCR7, so terminally differentiated effector memory CD45RA+ cells were left out. None of the donors, who were healthy HIV-negative adults, had recently had acute infections or vaccinations. From germline, CDR1 is LNHNV and CDR2 YYDKDF (reference sequence). The CDR3 has 14 amino acids. V was clipped by 0 bases and J by 8 bases, with 13 bases between them. The assay was carried out at the deep level. Clones were read by immunoSEQ multiplex PCR, and TCRdb kept only the in-frame ones, dropping some. This table holds about 700,000 clones, under 95% found once.

Sequencing used naive CD8+ T cells sorted from blood. The clonotype was recovered from a man aged 25 to 45 in good health. V is TRBV15 and J is TRBJ1-1; D remains ambiguous. The CDR3 is CATSRDSTGEEAFF. As DNA, the CDR3 is TGTGCCACCAGCAGAGATTCCACCGGGGAGGAAGCTTTCTTT.